Listed below are T cell receptor beta chains from one sample, sequenced in a study of blood T cell repertoires in COVID-19. Sequencing used immunoSEQ multiplex PCR; TCRdb keeps in-frame clones, though not all of them. The sample contains more than 300,000 clones, 80% to 90% of which appear only once. The source material was peripheral blood. The receptors derive from a woman in her forties or fifties with COVID-19, enrolled during active disease. Both conserved end residues are part of each CDR3. The D gene is left open where the match is weak. Some rows have no size entry. The others give once, few or many, or a class for an expanded clone.

D gene: TRBD1; V gene: TRBV7-9; clone size: .; CDR3 length: 15; J gene: TRBJ2-7; CDR3 protein: CASSLGDRGLYEQYF; CDR3 DNA: TGTGCCAGCAGCTTAGGGGACAGGGGCCTCTACGAGCAGTACTTC
D gene: TRBD1; V gene: TRBV3-1/TRBV3-2; clone size: .; CDR3 length: 14; J gene: TRBJ1-1; CDR3 protein: CASSLGGLGSGAFF; CDR3 DNA: TGTGCCAGCAGCCTAGGGGGCCTGGGGTCGGGAGCTTTCTTT
D gene: .; V gene: TRBV10-3; clone size: .; CDR3 length: 14; J gene: TRBJ2-2; CDR3 protein: CAISEPLATGELFF; CDR3 DNA: TGTGCCATCAGTGAACCTCTAGCGACCGGGGAGCTGTTTTTT
D gene: TRBD2; V gene: TRBV30; clone size: .; CDR3 length: 15; J gene: TRBJ2-5; CDR3 protein: CAWSVTSGRTETQYF; CDR3 DNA: TGTGCCTGGAGTGTGACTAGCGGGAGGACGGAGACCCAGTACTTC
D gene: .; V gene: TRBV6-1; clone size: .; CDR3 length: 13; J gene: TRBJ2-1; CDR3 protein: CASSELPDNEQFF; CDR3 DNA: TGTGCCAGCAGTGAACTTCCAGACAATGAGCAGTTCTTC
D gene: .; V gene: TRBV9; clone size: .; CDR3 length: 16; J gene: TRBJ1-1; CDR3 protein: CASSPRGQSMNTEAFF; CDR3 DNA: TGTGCCAGCAGCCCGCGTGGGCAGAGCATGAACACTGAAGCTTTCTTT
D gene: .; V gene: TRBV14; clone size: .; CDR3 length: 13; J gene: TRBJ2-1; CDR3 protein: CASSQENQGEQFF; CDR3 DNA: TGTGCCAGCAGCCAAGAAAACCAGGGTGAGCAGTTCTTC
D gene: .; V gene: TRBV6-5; clone size: .; CDR3 length: 14; J gene: TRBJ1-3; CDR3 protein: CASISSLAGNTIYF; CDR3 DNA: TGTGCCAGCATTAGCAGCTTGGCTGGAAACACCATATATTTT
D gene: TRBD2; V gene: TRBV12-5; clone size: once; CDR3 length: 15; J gene: TRBJ2-5; CDR3 protein: CASAPGSGNQETQYF; CDR3 DNA: TGTGCTAGTGCCCCGGGTAGCGGGAACCAAGAGACCCAGTACTTC
D gene: .; V gene: TRBV12-5; clone size: .; CDR3 length: 17; J gene: TRBJ2-2; CDR3 protein: CASGLVLGLGFTGELFF; CDR3 DNA: TGTGCTAGTGGTTTGGTGTTGGGACTGGGGTTCACCGGGGAGCTGTTTTTT
D gene: .; V gene: TRBV15; clone size: .; CDR3 length: 18; J gene: TRBJ2-7; CDR3 protein: CATSRGRGAPNKGLEQYF; CDR3 DNA: TGTGCCACCAGCAGAGGCCGTGGGGCGCCGAACAAAGGGCTCGAGCAGTACTTC
D gene: .; V gene: TRBV6-5; clone size: .; CDR3 length: 14; J gene: TRBJ2-5; CDR3 protein: CASSYGQRQETQYF; CDR3 DNA: TGTGCCAGCAGTTACGGGCAGAGACAAGAGACCCAGTACTTC
D gene: .; V gene: TRBV2; clone size: once; CDR3 length: 13; J gene: TRBJ2-1; CDR3 protein: CASIVSFYNEQFF; CDR3 DNA: TGTGCCAGCATTGTAAGCTTTTACAATGAGCAGTTCTTC
D gene: .; V gene: TRBV11-3; clone size: .; CDR3 length: 15; J gene: TRBJ2-6; CDR3 protein: CASSPGGAGANVLTF; CDR3 DNA: TGTGCCAGCAGCCCCGGCGGTGCTGGGGCCAACGTCCTGACTTTC
D gene: .; V gene: TRBV5-1; clone size: .; CDR3 length: 15; J gene: TRBJ2-7; CDR3 protein: CASSLDNRNSYEQYF; CDR3 DNA: TGCGCCAGCAGCCTGGATAACAGGAACTCCTACGAGCAGTACTTC
D gene: TRBD1; V gene: TRBV12-3/TRBV12-4; clone size: .; CDR3 length: 13; J gene: TRBJ1-1; CDR3 protein: CASSPRDRSKAFF; CDR3 DNA: TGTGCCAGCAGTCCCAGGGACAGGAGCAAAGCTTTCTTT